One sample yielded the 27 T cell receptor beta chains listed below, sequenced in a study of T cell responses to AZD1222 COVID-19 vaccine. TCRdb's copy holds only in-frame clones and misses some; the assay was immunoSEQ multiplex PCR. Among some 150,000 clones listed, 93% were seen once. Sequenced here: peripheral blood, sampled on day 0 of AZD1222 vaccination. The receptors originated from an adult in good health.

The V and J genes are TRBV7-9 and TRBJ2-1, with TRBD1 as a possible D gene (5 bases). Trimming cost V 1 base and J 10 bases, with 14 bases left between them. CDR3 size: 14 residues. Germline V gives CDR1 SEHNR, CDR2 FQNEAQ (reference sequence). CDR3 sequence: CASSLVQVISEQFF. The CDR3 DNA reads TGTGCCAGCAGCTTAGTACAGGTCATCAGCGAGCAGTTCTTC.

The chain uses TRBV2 and TRBJ1-4; no firm D call. Germline CDR1 reads SNHLY; CDR2 reads FYNNEI. This CDR3 comprises 15 residues. V was trimmed by 8 bases and J by 0 bases, leaving 13 bases between them. The CDR3 nucleotides read TGTGCCAGCGTACGCAGTCCCGCAACTAATGAAAAACTGTTTTTT. This encodes CASVRSPATNEKLFF.

Note on this clone: Other DNA sequences in this sample translate to the same CDR3. For the CDR3, the DNA is TGCGCCAGCAGCTTCGAGGAGACCCAGTACTTC. As protein: CASSFEETQYF. V and J are TRBV5-1 and TRBJ2-5; D call uncertain. The CDR3 is 11 amino acids. Per the germline V gene, CDR1 is SGHRS and CDR2 is YFSETQ. The V gene lost 2 bases and the J gene lost 5 bases, with 4 bases spanning the gap.

The chain has TRBV6-2 or TRBV6-3 and TRBJ2-6; D may be TRBD1 (6 bases). The CDR3 sequence is 16 residues long. V was shortened by 4 bases and J by 1 base, with 11 bases between the two germline ends. Per germline, CDR1 MNHEY and CDR2 SVGEGT. The CDR3 is CASSSDRPSGANVLTF. CDR3 DNA sequence: TGTGCCAGCAGTTCGGACAGACCATCTGGGGCCAACGTCCTGACTTTC.

The J gene is TRBJ1-1, the V gene TRBV29-1; TRBD1 might be the D (6 bases). The CDR3 loop spans 13 amino acids. With 6 bases removed from V and 6 bases from J, the gap between germline ends came to 17 bases. CDR1 is SQVTM and CDR2 is ANQGSEA in the germline V gene. The CDR3, as DNA: TGCAGCGTCGGGGGGCCCACGAGAGCTGAAGCTTTCTTT. Protein: CSVGGPTRAEAFF. Looking up the rest from reference TRBV29-1 and TRBJ1-1 gives the full variable domain: SAVISQKPSRDICQRGTSLTIQCQVDSQVTMMFWYRQQPGQSLTLIATANQGSEATYESGFVIDKFPISRPNLTFSTLTVSNMSPEDSSIYLCSVGGPTRAEAFFGQGTRLTVV.

The gene calls are TRBV9 and TRBJ2-7; D is tentatively TRBD1 or TRBD2 (5 bases each). The CDR3 contains 15 residues. V was clipped by 4 bases and J by 5 bases, with 19 bases between them. From germline, CDR1 is SGDLS and CDR2 YYNGEE. The DNA of the CDR3 is TGTGCCAGCAGCCCCCATCCAACCCGAGGGGACGAGCAGTACTTC. As protein: CASSPHPTRGDEQYF.

V is TRBV10-2 and J is TRBJ2-1; either TRBD1 or TRBD2 may fit D (5 bases each). Trimming left V 5 bases short and J 9 bases short, with 23 bases between. This CDR3 is built from 16 residues. The germline V gene has CDR1 WSHSY and CDR2 SAAADI. The CDR3 region is CASSSWGLDFFGEQFF. As DNA, the CDR3 is TGCGCCAGCAGTTCTTGGGGGTTGGATTTCTTTGGTGAGCAGTTCTTC.

The J gene is TRBJ1-2, the V gene TRBV4-3; tentatively, D is TRBD1 (5 bases). The CDR3 covers 15 residues. Trimming stripped 2 bases from V and 5 bases from J, with 15 bases between. Germline values: CDR1 LGHNA, CDR2 YSLEER. CDR3 in amino acids: CASSQILQERYGYTF. The CDR3 bases are TGCGCCAGCAGCCAAATCTTACAGGAGAGGTATGGCTACACCTTC.

The count of this clone is one. This chain links TRBV29-1 with TRBJ1-1; 7 bases agree with TRBD1. The germline CDR1 and CDR2 sequences are SQVTM and ANQGSEA. V gave up 7 bases and J gave up 0 bases; unmatched junction bases: 5. This CDR3 spans 13 amino acids. CDR3 residues: CSGSTGMNTEAFF. The CDR3 nucleotides are TGCAGCGGGTCGACAGGGATGAACACTGAAGCTTTCTTT.

This chain uses TRBV30 with TRBJ1-6; unclear D gene. V lost 4 bases and J lost 5, with 6 bases in between. The V gene's germline CDR1 is GTSNPN and CDR2 SVGIG (reference sequence). The CDR3 is 12 residues long. CDR3 sequence reads: CAWMVNNSPLHF. In DNA form, the CDR3 reads TGTGCCTGGATGGTGAATAATTCACCCCTCCACTTT. Full variable domain (remainder filled in from reference TRBV30 and TRBJ1-6): SQTIHQWPATLVQPVGSPLSLECTVEGTSNPNLYWYRQAAGRGLQLLFYSVGIGQISSEVPQNLSASRPQDRQFILSSKKLLLSDSGFYLCAWMVNNSPLHFGNGTRLTVT.

V and J are TRBV5-1 and TRBJ2-6; D may be TRBD1 or TRBD2 (5 bases each). Germline V lookup: CDR1 SGHRS, CDR2 YFSETQ. Trimming stripped 4 bases from V and 4 bases from J, with 15 bases between. The length of the CDR3 is 16 residues. The CDR3 nucleotides read TGCGCCAGCAGCCATCAGGGAGCACGAGGGGCCAACGTCCTGACTTTC. Residues: CASSHQGARGANVLTF.

This chain uses TRBV21-1 with TRBJ2-1; no DNA check was done on the table's D call, TRBD1. TRBV21-1 counts as a pseudogene. CDR3 length: 16 residues. The DNA of the CDR3 is TGTGCCAGCAGCAAAGAGGAAGGGGCTGGGTATATTGAGCAGTTCTTC. This translates into CASSKEEGAGYIEQFF.

This chain uses TRBV2 with TRBJ2-7, with D possibly being TRBD1 (6 bases). CDR1 is SNHLY and CDR2 is FYNNEI in the germline V gene. The CDR3 consists of 11 residues. V was shortened by 6 bases and J by 7 bases, with 10 bases between the two germline ends. The CDR3 sequence: CASRFTGEQYF. The CDR3 DNA reads TGTGCCAGCAGATTTACAGGGGAGCAGTACTTC.

For this clone: The junction departs from germline at one end; a sequencing error may be responsible. This chain connects TRBV12-3 or TRBV12-4 to TRBJ2-1; D is uncertain. The CDR3 length is 12 residues. This CDR3 reads CATSPGYNEQFF. CDR3 nucleotide sequence: TGTGCCACCAGTCCCGGGTACAATGAGCAGTTCTTC.

The genes are TRBV29-1 and TRBJ2-3; TRBD1 is a possible D gene (5 bases). The V gene's germline CDR1 is SQVTM and CDR2 ANQGSEA. The V end was cut by 2 bases, the J end by 2 bases, with 14 bases between. The CDR3 is 15 amino acids. The CDR3 loop reads CSVENRQEYTDTQYF. DNA of the CDR3: TGCAGCGTTGAAAACAGGCAGGAGTACACAGATACGCAGTATTTT.

This rearrangement joins TRBV6-5 to TRBJ1-3; D gene uncertain. CDR1 is MNHEY, CDR2 SVGAGI, per germline. This CDR3 is 15 amino acids long. Trimming stripped 0 bases from V and 1 base from J, with 7 bases between. CDR3: CASSYSRVSGNTIYF. The DNA for the CDR3 is TGTGCCAGCAGTTACTCGAGAGTTTCTGGAAACACCATATATTTT.

The chain combines TRBV24-1 with TRBJ2-1, with TRBD2 identical over 7 bases. V shed 4 bases and J 5 bases; nucleotides not matched to a gene: 10. CDR1 is KGHDR, CDR2 SFDVKD, per germline. CDR3 length: 16 amino acids. The CDR3 nucleotides are TGTGCCACCAGTGACCCCGGGACTACCGGGAACAATGAGCAGTTCTTC. It encodes CATSDPGTTGNNEQFF.

On this clone: The identical CDR3 is also encoded by other nucleotide sequences in the sample. This chain uses TRBV18 with TRBJ2-7; D unresolved. Per the germline V gene, CDR1 is KGHSH and CDR2 is LQKENI. V lost 0 bases, J lost 2 bases, and 11 bases lay in between. The CDR3 sequence is 15 residues long. CDR3 sequence (DNA): TGTGCCAGCTCACCACCGGCAGGCGCTGCCTACGAGCAGTACTTC. Translating it yields CASSPPAGAAYEQYF.

The chain combines TRBV28 with TRBJ2-1, with TRBD2 matching 13 bases. Unmatched junction bases numbered 5, after V lost 8 bases and J lost 7 bases. The CDR3 has 14 amino acids. Germline loops: CDR1 MDHEN, CDR2 SYDVKM. CDR3 nucleotide sequence: TGTGCCAGCGGGACTAGCGGGGTGAGGAATGAGCAGTTCTTC. It specifies CASGTSGVRNEQFF.

This clone has only one observation. This chain uses TRBV7-2 with TRBJ1-2; D not certain. The length of the CDR3 is 12 residues. Germline values: CDR1 SGHTA, CDR2 FQGNSA. Deletions cut 1 base from V and 4 bases from J, with 4 bases between. The CDR3 DNA reads as TGTGCCAGCAGCTTAGTATCCTATGGCTACACCTTC. Translated: CASSLVSYGYTF.

The chain uses TRBV12-5 and TRBJ2-7; D may correspond to TRBD1 or TRBD2 (5 bases each). V was trimmed by 0 bases and J by 2 bases, leaving 11 bases between them. Germline values: CDR1 LGHNT, CDR2 FRNRAP. The CDR3 totals 15 residues. The CDR3 protein is CASGLVRGSTYEQYF. CDR3 nucleotide sequence: TGTGCTAGTGGTTTGGTACGGGGCAGCACCTACGAGCAGTACTTC.

This clone was observed once. The genes are TRBV11-2 and TRBJ1-2, with a tentative D call TRBD1 (5 bases). V lost 1 base, J lost 2 bases, and 5 bases lay in between. Germline assignment: CDR1 SGHAT and CDR2 FQNNGV. The CDR3 has 13 amino acids. The DNA of the CDR3 is TGTGCCAGCAGCTTAGGACAGAACTATGGCTACACCTTC. It encodes CASSLGQNYGYTF.

The V and J genes are TRBV10-2 and TRBJ1-1; D is unresolved. The V gene's germline CDR1 is WSHSY and CDR2 SAAADI. Trimming took off 0 bases at V and 1 base at J, with 12 bases between the two ends. The CDR3 has 16 residues. The CDR3 protein is CASSESALSPNTEAFF. In DNA, the CDR3 is TGCGCCAGCAGTGAGTCGGCGCTGTCACCGAACACTGAAGCTTTCTTT.

The chain uses TRBV10-2 and TRBJ2-7; D might be TRBD1 (6 bases). The CDR3 sequence is 14 residues long. Germline assignment: CDR1 WSHSY and CDR2 SAAADI. Trimming took off 2 bases at V and 4 bases at J, with 12 bases between the two ends. The CDR3 sequence: CASSEPGTLYEQYF. Written as DNA, the CDR3 is TGCGCCAGCAGTGAGCCCGGGACACTTTACGAGCAGTACTTC.

A word on this clone: The sample holds other DNA sequences that translate to the same CDR3. The rearrangement links TRBV30 to TRBJ1-5; no firm D call. Trimming pared 0 bases from V and 6 bases from J, leaving 9 bases between. Germline V CDR1 and CDR2: GTSNPN, SVGIG (reference sequence). The CDR3 is 13 residues long. The CDR3 bases are TGTGCCTGGAGTGTACGGGGTATTCAGCCCCAGCATTTT. This codes for CAWSVRGIQPQHF.

The chain has TRBV9 and TRBJ1-5; D perhaps matches TRBD1 (5 bases). CDR1 and CDR2 (germline): SGDLS, YYNGEE. V lost 2 bases to trimming and J lost 5 bases, with 8 bases between them. The CDR3 loop spans 13 amino acids. CDR3 nucleotide sequence: TGTGCCAGCAGCGTTGAGGGGTATCAGCCCCAGCATTTT. This codes for CASSVEGYQPQHF.

This clone was recorded once. CDR3 sequence reads: CASSQVVGDRYHNEQFF. The CDR3 nucleotides read TGCGCCAGCAGCCAAGTTGTGGGGGACAGGTACCACAATGAGCAGTTCTTC. This chain connects TRBV4-1 to TRBJ2-1; TRBD1 matches 8 bases. Losses at the gene ends were 1 base for V and 5 bases for J; bases not matched to a gene: 10. This CDR3 contains 17 residues. The germline V gene encodes CDR1 MGHRA and CDR2 YSYEKL.